Following are 19 T cell receptor beta chains from one sample sequenced in a study of T cell repertoires in cytomegalovirus infection. These receptors are not linked to any known antigen. TCRdb reanalysed the reads using MiXCR and keeps one entry per CDR3 protein. The table shows 360,000 or so distinct CDR3 sequences, with about 35% occurring only once. Sequenced here: cultured PBMCs, sampled from culture after CMV antigen stimulation. The receptors originated from a human donor in good health (CMV status not recorded). Some clones in this sample may be carry-over from other donors' samples.

This clonotype came up a few times. This sequence joins TRBV7-2 and TRBJ2-3, with D unresolved. Germline assignment: CDR1 SGHTA and CDR2 FQGNSA. Trimming removed 0 bases from V and 6 bases from J, with 10 bases in between. This CDR3 has 14 amino acids. Here the CDR3 reads CASSLAWAADTQYF. The CDR3 nucleotides are TGTGCCAGCAGCTTAGCATGGGCGGCCGATACGCAGTATTTT.

In its sample, this clonotype was seen a few times. The chain combines TRBV11-2 with TRBJ1-4, with D hard to call. The length of the CDR3 is 15 residues. CDR1 is SGHAT and CDR2 is FQNNGV in the germline V gene. The V end lost 4 bases, the J end lost 2 bases, and 11 bases lay between the germline ends. CDR3 sequence: CASSSLGWTNEKLFF. The CDR3 coding sequence is TGTGCCAGCAGCTCCCTGGGGTGGACTAATGAAAAACTGTTTTTT.

The chain recombines TRBV4-1 with TRBJ2-7; D is perhaps TRBD2 (5 bases). The germline CDR1 and CDR2 sequences are MGHRA and YSYEKL. The CDR3 runs to 15 residues. Trimming took off 1 base at V and 3 bases at J, with 13 bases between the two ends. CDR3 amino acids: CASSQARTGIYEQYF. In DNA, the CDR3 is TGCGCCAGCAGCCAAGCAAGGACTGGGATCTACGAGCAGTACTTC.

V and J are TRBV28 and TRBJ2-1, with 11 nucleotides matching TRBD2. The CDR3 covers 13 residues. Germline values: CDR1 MDHEN, CDR2 SYDVKM. The ends lost 9 bases at V and 7 bases at J; junction bases unmatched: 5. CDR3 sequence: CASEGLAGNEQFF. The DNA of the CDR3 is TGTGCCAGTGAAGGACTAGCGGGTAATGAGCAGTTCTTC. Supplemented by reference TRBV28 and TRBJ2-1, the full variable domain reads DVKVTQSSRYLVKRTGEKVFLECVQDMDHENMFWYRQDPGLGLRLIYFSYDVKMKEKGDIPEGYSVSREKKERFSLILESASTNQTSMYLCASEGLAGNEQFFGPGTRLTVL.

This clonotype has more than one count but fewer than ten. The V call is TRBV12-3 or TRBV12-4, the J call TRBJ1-2; D uncertain. Trimming took off 2 bases at V and 2 bases at J, with 6 bases between the two ends. This CDR3 has 13 residues. This CDR3 is CASSLSQNYGYTF. CDR3 coding DNA: TGTGCCAGCAGTTTATCTCAGAACTATGGCTACACCTTC.

The chain couples TRBV12-3 or TRBV12-4 to TRBJ2-1; TRBD2 agrees at 9 bases. The V gene end was trimmed by 3 bases and the J gene end by 2 bases; junction bases not matched to a gene: 2. This CDR3 has 15 amino acids. DNA for the CDR3: TGTGCCAGCAGTTTTGGCGGGGGGGCCTACAATGAGCAGTTCTTC. Protein sequence: CASSFGGGAYNEQFF.

V gene TRBV6-5 combines with J gene TRBJ2-3; TRBD1 aligns across 9 bases. This CDR3 spans 18 amino acids. CDR1 is MNHEY, CDR2 SVGAGI, per germline. V shed 5 bases and J 0 bases; nucleotides not matched to a gene: 12. Here the CDR3 reads CASSKPHRTGESTDTQYF. As DNA, the CDR3 is TGTGCCAGCAGTAAACCCCATCGGACAGGGGAAAGCACAGATACGCAGTATTTT.

J is TRBJ2-7 and V is TRBV12-3 or TRBV12-4, with D possibly matching TRBD2 (6 bases). CDR3 length: 14 residues. Between the trimmed V and J ends, which lost 3 bases and 4 bases, there was a span of 13 bases. CDR3 DNA: TGTGCCAGCAGTTTCGGTGACGGACTATACGAGCAGTACTTC. Its protein is CASSFGDGLYEQYF.

The rearrangement links TRBV27 to TRBJ2-7, with 11 bases that match TRBD2. Germline CDR1 reads MNHEY; CDR2 reads SMNVEV (reference sequence). The length of the CDR3 is 14 residues. V dropped 4 bases and J dropped 2; count of bases not matched to a gene: 1. For the CDR3, the DNA is TGTGCCAGCAGTTCGACTAGCGGGACCTACGAGCAGTACTTC. Its translation: CASSSTSGTYEQYF.

This clonotype was recorded a few times. The chain joins TRBV7-6 to TRBJ1-5; D gene ambiguous. CDR1 and CDR2 (germline): SGHVS, FNYEAQ. This CDR3 region has 18 residues. The V and J ends lost 1 base and 7 bases respectively, with 23 bases between them. The CDR3 loop reads CASSLVGGEGPAGQPQHF. The CDR3 DNA sequence: TGTGCCAGCAGCTTAGTCGGCGGAGAGGGCCCCGCCGGGCAGCCCCAGCATTTT.

The chain links TRBV12-3 or TRBV12-4 to TRBJ2-3; the D gene is possibly TRBD2 (7 bases). This CDR3 has 15 amino acids. The V end was cut by 5 bases, the J end by 7 bases, with 19 bases between. CDR3 region: CASSPSRGAVNTQYF. The DNA for the CDR3 is TGTGCCAGCAGTCCTTCCCGGGGGGCAGTAAATACGCAGTATTTT.

This clonotype showed up just a few times. The chain has TRBV6-1 and TRBJ1-3; D is uncertain. The V gene lost 4 bases and the J gene lost 1 base, with 14 bases spanning the gap. The CDR3 spans 16 residues. Per the germline V gene, CDR1 is MNHNS and CDR2 is SASEGT. DNA for the CDR3: TGTGCCAGCAGTGCAGGCCAACGTAATTCTGGAAACACCATATATTTT. This gives the protein CASSAGQRNSGNTIYF.

This clonotype was recorded at least ten times. CDR3 coding DNA: TGTGCCAGCAGCTTAGCGCCGGTTGAAGAGACCCAGTACTTC. This codes for CASSLAPVEETQYF. The chain recombines TRBV7-2 with TRBJ2-5; no reliable D call. Germline CDR1 is SGHTA and CDR2 is FQGNSA. CDR3 length: 14 amino acids. V was trimmed by 0 bases and J by 3 bases, leaving 8 bases between them.

This clonotype was recorded many times. The CDR3 DNA sequence: TGTGCCAGCAGCTTAAGTGATGAGCAGTTCTTC. As protein: CASSLSDEQFF. The chain uses TRBV7-8 and TRBJ2-1; D gene unclear. The germline gives CDR1 SGHVS, CDR2 FQNEAQ. The ends were cut back, 2 bases at V and 8 bases at J, with 4 bases in the middle. CDR3 length: 11 amino acids.

This clonotype was observed a handful of times. The rearrangement links TRBV7-8 to TRBJ2-5, with D perhaps matching TRBD1 or TRBD2 (6 bases each). This CDR3 contains 14 residues. Deletions cut 2 bases from V and 1 base from J, with 8 bases between. Per germline, CDR1 SGHVS and CDR2 FQNEAQ. The CDR3 reads CASSLWGAQETQYF. CDR3 DNA sequence: TGTGCCAGCAGCTTATGGGGGGCCCAAGAGACCCAGTACTTC.

The CDR3 protein is CASSQTVGVEAFF. The CDR3, as DNA: TGTGCCAGCAGCCAGACCGTAGGAGTTGAAGCTTTCTTT. The rearrangement joins TRBV5-6 to TRBJ1-1, with D unresolved. V was cut by 4 bases and J by 7 bases, with 14 bases left in between. CDR1 and CDR2 from the germline V gene are SGHDT and YYEEEE. The CDR3 consists of 13 residues.

This clonotype appeared many times. The chain has TRBV7-2 and TRBJ1-3; D might be TRBD1 (5 bases). The CDR3 contains 15 residues. Per germline, CDR1 SGHTA and CDR2 FQGNSA. Trimming stripped 6 bases from V and 0 bases from J, with 12 bases between. The CDR3 loop is CASSRDGNSGNTIYF. The CDR3, as DNA: TGTGCCAGCAGTCGGGACGGAAACTCTGGAAACACCATATATTTT.

This clonotype is medium-sized in the sample. The gene calls are TRBV7-2 and TRBJ2-7, with D unclear. From germline, CDR1 is SGHTA and CDR2 FQGNSA. This CDR3 is built from 11 residues. V was trimmed by 5 bases and J by 1 base, leaving 3 bases between them. The CDR3 nucleotides read TGTGCCAGCAGCATTTCCTACGAGCAGTACTTC. Translating gives CASSISYEQYF. The full variable domain, in which reference TRBV7-2 and TRBJ2-7 provide the parts outside the CDR3, is GAGVSQSPSNKVTEKGKDVELRCDPISGHTALYWYRQSLGQGLEFLIYFQGNSAPDKSGLPSDRFSAERTGGSVSTLTIQRTQQEDSAVYLCASSISYEQYFGPGTRLTVT.

This clonotype was detected a few times. The chain employs TRBV4-2 and TRBJ1-2; D remains unclear. Trimming removed 0 bases at V and 7 bases at J, with 9 bases between. Germline values: CDR1 LGHNA, CDR2 YNFKEQ. The CDR3 length is 13 residues. The CDR3 loop reads CASSQELEVGYTF. The CDR3, as DNA: TGTGCCAGCAGCCAAGAGTTAGAAGTTGGCTACACCTTC.